This entry features one TCR beta chain sequence. The data derive from a study of T cell changes during pregnancy in multiple sclerosis. CDR3 length: 16 residues. Per the germline V gene, CDR1 is SGHVS and CDR2 is FQNEAQ. Germline trimming cut 5 bases from V and 3 bases from J; bases unmatched to any gene: 4. The table came from immunoSEQ multiplex PCR; TCRdb's copy has only in-frame clones and leaves some out. This table has around 63,000 clones, about nine tenths appearing once. The sequencing here drew on peripheral blood, taken in the third trimester of pregnancy. This sequence was found in a female donor in good health, enrolled as a control in a pregnancy study. V and J are TRBV7-8 and TRBJ2-1; 13 bases align to TRBD2. The DNA of the CDR3 is TGTGCCAGCAGCATGACTAGCGGGGGGATCTACAATGAGCAGTTCTTC. It translates to CASSMTSGGIYNEQFF.